This TCR beta chain was sequenced during a study of cytotoxic CD8 clonotypes in ibrutinib-treated CLL (TCRdb year 2021). Describing the broader study: The cohort had about ten relapsed/refractory and approximately 14 treatment-naive patients; 17 to 18 were IGHV unmutated. Partial responses were observed in about 25 patients and complete responses in 2; after a median follow-up of around 68 months, remission was maintained in 15 or so patients and progression was observed in some 12. Response samples were taken after a median of approximately 13 months on treatment, ranging from roughly 6 to 36 months. Of the roughly 79 people in the trial, 26 had longitudinal samples available. On average, each sample yielded roughly 260,000 productive templates and 94,082 productive rearrangements. Cryopreserved peripheral blood mononuclear cells were obtained prior to treatment, at the time of response, and at either disease progression or sustained remission. Patients were still on ibrutinib when every remission and progressive disease sample was collected.

To note about this clone: No antigen is known for it. No base-level quality is on record; no much larger clone is a single base apart.

The paper's findings and limits, for the study overall: At baseline, clonality was higher than in age-matched healthy donors and showed a strong correlation with circulating CD8+ T-cell counts. Public clonotypes were found to be uncommon and were observed to contract or remain stable during treatment; the increase in clonality was shown to reflect expansion of private clonotypes at ibrutinib response. An increase in clonality was observed at ibrutinib response, with clonality remaining stable during sustained remission and falling back toward baseline at progression. Lymph node repertoires were not examined, and the timing of sampling was not matched between patients in sustained remission and those whose disease progressed.

Taken with the paper, the label for time point translates to: 12 months on ibrutinib. For TCR beta library preparation, around 2 micrograms of genomic DNA were isolated from cryopreserved PBMCs. Longitudinal blood samples from CLL patients on ibrutinib monotherapy underwent high-throughput TCR beta sequencing. The patients took part in an open-label, single-center phase 2 trial of ibrutinib monotherapy. On a MiSeq, deep resolution sequencing aimed for a depth between 1 in 1 million and 1 in 200,000 T cells, with each clonotype covered around 9.2x on average. The immunoSEQ hsTCRB Kit was used to generate the TCR beta libraries. The study's processing was this. ImmunoSEQ Data Assistant and ImmunoSEQ Analyzer were used for data analysis, and V, D and J genes were assigned according to IMGT definitions. Clonality was computed as one minus normalized Shannon entropy of productive rearrangement frequencies, ranging from 0 to 1. Public clonotype analysis was restricted to overrepresented clonotypes comprising at least 0.05% of each patient's repertoire. Some 12 age-matched healthy donor repertoires from immuneACCESS served as clonality controls. In its TCRdb copy, this immuneACCESS table keeps in-frame sequences only and misses some clones. Where compared with another copy, unresolved V genes explain less than half of these, and the others have no known cause. The DNA was the basis for D and trimming; V, J and clone size are from that table. The sample data list about 140,000 clones, and around 93% of these were observed just once. The top ten clones comprise roughly a tenth of the sample.

The sequence derives from a human donor with chronic lymphocytic leukemia. Source: PBMCs, taken after 12 months of ibrutinib treatment.

The sequence in DNA is TGTGCCAGCTCACGCTTCCTTCTTAACTATGGCTACACCTTC. Its translation is CASSRFLLNYGYTF. This chain is built from TRBV18 and TRBJ1-2; the D gene cannot be named for sure. There are 14 amino acids in the CDR3, from cysteine to phenylalanine inclusive. The kept DNA is CDR3 alone, 42 bases in frame from the first base. The germline ends are 10 bases apart after V is trimmed by 4 bases and J by 1 base. CDR1 and CDR2 are read off the germline V gene as KGHSH and LQKENI.